Sequencing of this T cell receptor beta chain was carried out in a study of fetal regulatory T cell absence and autoimmunity. This clone was detected only once. Its antigen is still unknown. Points from the study as a whole: Antigen-driven pancreatic autoimmunity before birth in IPEX was inferred from oligoclonal enrichment. Pancreas and cord blood did not differ much in TRB family usage. Pancreas TCRs were oligoclonally enriched versus cord blood, some clones over 95-fold.

TCRdb keeps only in-frame clones here, not all; method: immunoSEQ multiplex PCR. The sample contains approximately 46,000 clones, about four fifths of which appear only once. This clonotype originated in a newborn boy with IPEX syndrome. The sequencing sample was made of cord blood.

This chain's CDR3 is CASSQDTGEETQYF. The CDR3 region has the DNA TGCGCCAGCAGCCAAGACACAGGGGAGGAGACCCAGTACTTC. The chain carries TRBV4-1 and TRBJ2-5; 7 bases match TRBD1. V dropped 0 bases and J dropped 5; count of bases not matched to a gene: 3. The germline gives CDR1 MGHRA, CDR2 YSYEKL. The CDR3 totals 14 residues.